The 21 T cell receptor beta chains listed next were all sequenced from one sample in a study of human T cells and chemical hapten exposure. TCRdb independently ran MiXCR on the RACE reads; one entry per CDR3 protein. This sample has roughly 50,000 distinct CDR3 sequences, with 9.5% to 10% found just once. Time point reported: pre-sensitization, week 0. Treatment reported: therapeutic diphenylcyclopropenone sensitization with weekly scalp DPC. This material consisted of whole blood, taken in connection with sensitization to the hapten diphenylcyclopropenone (DPC). These receptors were taken from a man aged 35-49 years with alopecia areata. Some clones in this sample may be carry-over from other donors' samples.

This clonotype was observed many times. V is TRBV5-1 and J is TRBJ2-5, with D tentatively TRBD1 or TRBD2 (5 bases each). The V gene lost 0 bases and the J gene lost 4 bases, with 10 bases spanning the gap. The CDR3 covers 14 residues. Looked up from germline, CDR1 is SGHRS and CDR2 is YFSETQ. CDR3 in amino acids: CASSLGDQRETQYF. Written as DNA, the CDR3 is TGCGCCAGCAGCTTGGGGGACCAGAGAGAGACCCAGTACTTC.

This clonotype was seen once. The chain links TRBV20-1 to TRBJ2-7; 7 bases are a match to TRBD2. Germline V CDR1 and CDR2: DFQATT, SNEGSKA (reference sequence). This CDR3 is 13 amino acids long. V trimming: 5 bases; J trimming: 4 bases; junction bases outside the gene matches: 8. This CDR3 is CSASATSFYEQYF. CDR3 sequence (DNA): TGCAGTGCTTCAGCGACTAGCTTTTACGAGCAGTACTTC.

V is TRBV27 and J is TRBJ2-7, with a possible D match to TRBD2 (6 bases). Trimming took off 2 bases at V and 2 bases at J, with 16 bases between the two ends. CDR3 size: 16 residues. The germline V gene has CDR1 MNHEY and CDR2 SMNVEV (reference sequence). The CDR3 reads CASSLVAAGSTYEQYF. Here the CDR3 DNA reads TGTGCCAGCAGTTTAGTTGCCGCCGGGAGCACCTACGAGCAGTACTTC.

This clonotype was seen ten or more times. The chain combines TRBV7-9 with TRBJ1-1; 7 nucleotides agree with TRBD1. This CDR3 has 12 amino acids. Germline CDR1 SEHNR, CDR2 FQNEAQ (reference sequence). J gave up 7 bases and V 4 bases, and 3 bases lay outside the gene matches. CDR3 coding DNA: TGTGCCAGCAGCTACAGGACAGGTGAAGCTTTCTTT. Its translation: CASSYRTGEAFF.

Many counts were recorded for this clonotype. This chain links TRBV12-3 or TRBV12-4 with TRBJ2-1; D is unresolved. V gave up 5 bases and J gave up 3 bases, with 17 bases separating them. The CDR3 contains 16 residues. The CDR3 nucleotides read TGTGCCAGCAGTGCCTCCCAGGTCGCACTCTACAATGAGCAGTTCTTC. It yields the protein CASSASQVALYNEQFF.

The chain employs TRBV29-1 and TRBJ2-2; 10 positions match TRBD2. Germline V gives CDR1 SQVTM, CDR2 ANQGSEA. The CDR3 is 15 residues long. V trimming: 6 bases; J trimming: 0 bases; junction bases outside the gene matches: 4. The CDR3 DNA sequence: TGCAGCGTGAAAACTAGCGGGGCGAACACCGGGGAGCTGTTTTTT. Translated: CSVKTSGANTGELFF.

This clonotype was counted many times. The chain uses TRBV7-8 and TRBJ1-4; 10 bases are a match to TRBD1. CDR1 is SGHVS, CDR2 FQNEAQ, per germline. The J segment lost 8 bases and the V segment lost 2 bases, leaving 8 bases of the junction unmatched. The CDR3 consists of 16 residues. This chain's CDR3 is CASSLKVVTGGEKLFF. In nucleotides, the CDR3 is TGTGCCAGCAGCTTAAAGGTGGTGACAGGGGGCGAAAAACTGTTTTTT.

This clonotype was seen more than once but under ten times. V usage is TRBV7-9 and J usage is TRBJ2-1; the match to TRBD1 covers 10 bases. This CDR3 contains 15 residues. Germline lookup yields CDR1 SEHNR and CDR2 FQNEAQ (reference sequence). Unmatched junction bases numbered 8, after V lost 5 bases and J lost 7 bases. The CDR3 region is CASSTAGQGINEQFF. In nucleotides, the CDR3 is TGTGCCAGCAGCACGGCGGGACAGGGGATTAATGAGCAGTTCTTC.

CDR3 nucleotide sequence: TGTGCCAGCAGCCCCGGGACAGGGGTCCAAGAGACCCAGTACTTC. This codes for CASSPGTGVQETQYF. J is TRBJ2-5 and V is TRBV7-2, with TRBD1 identical over 10 bases. With 5 bases clipped from V and 1 base from J, the junction kept 4 bases outside the gene matches. This CDR3 spans 15 amino acids. CDR1 SGHTA and CDR2 FQGNSA come from the germline V gene.

The chain is built from TRBV29-1 and TRBJ1-2, with TRBD1 identical over 10 bases. The V and J ends lost 3 bases and 5 bases, in that order; junction bases with no gene match: 3. The CDR3 totals 13 residues. Germline loops: CDR1 SQVTM, CDR2 ANQGSEA. Here the CDR3 reads CSVDGDRGYGYTF. In DNA, the CDR3 is TGCAGCGTTGACGGGGACAGGGGATATGGCTACACCTTC.

This clonotype was counted at least ten times. The CDR3 spells CASSLASGRYEQYF. The CDR3 region has the DNA TGTGCCAGCAGCTTAGCTAGCGGGAGATACGAGCAGTACTTC. This chain uses TRBV7-8 with TRBJ2-7, with 9 bases aligning to TRBD2. Germline assignment: CDR1 SGHVS and CDR2 FQNEAQ. The CDR3 runs to 14 residues. Unmatched junction bases numbered 1, after V lost 0 bases and J lost 4 bases.

This clonotype was counted ten times or more. This sequence joins TRBV6-5 and TRBJ2-3; 9 positions match TRBD2. V shed 2 bases, J shed 4 bases, and the junction held 7 bases outside the gene matches. Germline CDR1 reads MNHEY; CDR2 reads SVGAGI. This CDR3 has 16 residues. The DNA of the CDR3 is TGTGCCAGCAGTTACGGATTAGCGGGAGTTGCAGATACGCAGTATTTT. Translation gives CASSYGLAGVADTQYF.

The table lists this clonotype with many counts. This chain's CDR3 is CASSLDVVLAPSTDTQYF. The CDR3 DNA follows: TGTGCCAGCAGCTTAGATGTGGTACTAGCGCCGAGCACAGATACGCAGTATTTT. V and J are TRBV7-8 and TRBJ2-3, with 7 nucleotides matching TRBD2. The V and J ends lost 1 base and 0 bases, in that order; junction bases with no gene match: 10. Germline CDR1 reads SGHVS; CDR2 reads FQNEAQ. The CDR3 runs to 18 residues. Filled out from reference TRBV7-8 and TRBJ2-3, the complete variable domain reads GAGVSQSPRYKVAKRGQDVALRCDPISGHVSLFWYQQALGQGPEFLTYFQNEAQLDKSGLPSDRFFAERPEGSVSTLKIQRTQQEDSAVYLCASSLDVVLAPSTDTQYFGPGTRLTVL.

The sample holds many counts of this clonotype. The chain is built from TRBV12-3 or TRBV12-4 and TRBJ2-1; 13 bases fit TRBD2. After removal of 6 bases from V and 1 base from J, the junction contained 9 bases not matched to a gene. This CDR3 is 18 amino acids long. The CDR3 region has the DNA TGTGCCAGCAGGGATGGACTAGCGGGAGACGTATCCTACAATGAGCAGTTCTTC. Translated, it gives CASRDGLAGDVSYNEQFF.

This clonotype was recorded a few times. The chain uses TRBV14 and TRBJ2-5; the D gene is possibly TRBD1 (7 bases). The CDR3 has 17 residues. The V and J ends lost 0 bases and 2 bases respectively, with 16 bases between them. Per the germline V gene, CDR1 is SGHDN and CDR2 is FVKESK. The CDR3 is CASSQEWRGRFQETQYF. As DNA, the CDR3 is TGTGCCAGCAGCCAAGAATGGAGGGGGCGGTTTCAAGAGACCCAGTACTTC.

In its sample, this clonotype was seen many times. J is TRBJ2-3 and V is TRBV7-3; TRBD2 agrees at 10 bases. V dropped 5 bases and J dropped 2; count of bases not matched to a gene: 7. CDR1 SGHTA and CDR2 FQGTGA come from the germline V gene. The CDR3 has 16 amino acids. CDR3 in DNA: TGTGCCAGCAGCGCCCGACTAGCGGGTTCCACAGATACGCAGTATTTT. Its protein is CASSARLAGSTDTQYF.

This clonotype came up many times. The chain couples TRBV20-1 to TRBJ1-5, with TRBD1 as a possible D gene (5 bases). Germline V gene lookup returns CDR1 DFQATT and CDR2 SNEGSKA (reference sequence). This CDR3 comprises 12 residues. The V gene lost 3 bases and the J gene lost 9 bases, with 12 bases spanning the gap. CDR3 residues: CSASVRGGPQHF. The CDR3 region has the DNA TGCAGTGCTAGCGTGAGGGGCGGGCCCCAGCATTTT.

The chain carries TRBV29-1 and TRBJ2-7; 8 positions agree with TRBD1. Losses at the gene ends were 5 bases for V and 3 bases for J; bases not matched to a gene: 6. Germline-derived CDR1 and CDR2 are SQVTM and ANQGSEA. CDR3 length: 13 residues. This chain's CDR3 is CSVWTGRSYEQYF. The CDR3 DNA reads TGCAGCGTTTGGACAGGGAGAAGCTACGAGCAGTACTTC.

This clonotype was observed a handful of times. V usage is TRBV14 and J usage is TRBJ2-7; D is perhaps TRBD2 (6 bases). Trimming cost V 5 bases and J 3 bases, with 17 bases left between them. Germline V gives CDR1 SGHDN, CDR2 FVKESK. This CDR3 has 15 residues. CDR3 coding DNA: TGTGCCAGCAGCACCCGGACACCCGGGAGCTACGAGCAGTACTTC. It encodes CASSTRTPGSYEQYF.

This clonotype was observed many times. The V and J genes are TRBV14 and TRBJ2-1; 10 nucleotides align to TRBD2. V dropped 5 bases and J dropped 0; count of bases not matched to a gene: 7. Germline V gives CDR1 SGHDN, CDR2 FVKESK. The CDR3 runs to 17 residues. The CDR3, as DNA: TGTGCCAGCAGCTCTCTAGCGGGAGCCAGCTCCTACAATGAGCAGTTCTTC. Translated: CASSSLAGASSYNEQFF.

The chain uses TRBV4-1 and TRBJ1-6; tentatively, D is TRBD1 (5 bases). This CDR3 spans 16 amino acids. V was shortened by 4 bases and J by 0 bases, with 10 bases between the two germline ends. Looked up from germline, CDR1 is MGHRA and CDR2 is YSYEKL. Here the CDR3 reads CASSPTESSYNSPLHF. The CDR3 bases are TGCGCCAGCAGCCCGACAGAGAGCTCCTATAATTCACCCCTCCACTTT.